This paragraph covers one TCR beta chain sequence. Its binding antigen is unknown. The input lacks base qualities; no much larger clone sits a single base away. RNA was extracted with the RNeasy kit and 0.5 to 1 ug was reverse transcribed using random hexamers. The immunoSEQ multiplex PCR assay, which covers 54 Vbeta and 13 Jbeta segments, was used to amplify TCR beta CDR3 regions. To correct PCR amplification bias, a synthetic template baseline was used for both primer optimization and computational correction. In the authors' own workflow: Reads were annotated to V, D and J genes according to IMGT and were analyzed with immunoSEQ Analyzer, with only productive sequences retained. Clonality was computed as one minus Shannon entropy normalized by log2 of the number of productive unique sequences. For each patient and control, public and private clones were evaluated within the 100 most prevalent clones. A clone was defined as Susac-specific if it was absent from the healthy and MS cohorts, from 950 to 1,300 published viral clones and from other ImmuneACCESS disease sequences. TCRdb trimmed the raw reads at Q25, called clones with MiXCR and kept productive beta chains. CDR3 protein sequences are deduplicated, and each keeps its most common genes and DNA. TCRdb's processing, not the authors' own work, is the source of the V and J calls. The sample table contains about 250,000 distinct CDR3 sequences; only one count was recorded for roughly 95% of them. 0.065% to 0.075% of the sample lies in the top ten.

CDR1 and CDR2 (GTSNPN, SVGIG) derive from the germline V gene (reference sequence). V sheds 5 bases and J sheds 2 bases, leaving 4 bases between their ends. The CDR3 measures 12 amino acids from cysteine to phenylalanine. The CDR3 DNA has 36 bases and is translated from base 1. Peripheral blood CD8+ and CD4+ T cells from healthy donors, Susac syndrome patients and multiple sclerosis patients were profiled by high-throughput TCR beta sequencing. Multiple sclerosis controls were treatment-naive patients with stable or active relapsing-remitting disease fulfilling revised McDonald criteria. CD8+ TEMRA cells were enriched by FACS, while bulk CD8+ and CD4+ T cells were purified by magnetic negative isolation. Blood was collected in EDTA tubes and processed within 24 hours, with PBMCs isolated through density gradient centrifugation. PBMCs intended for TCR sequencing were cryopreserved in liquid nitrogen and were subsequently thawed in a 37 degrees C water bath. The sorted or isolated CD4+, CD8+ and CD8+ TEMRA cells reached a purity of at least 90%.

The sample is drawn from a study of CD8 T cells in Susac syndrome (dated by TCRdb to about 2019). Broadly, across the study: Whether CD8+ T cell activation and differentiation in Susac syndrome was antigen driven was tested using repertoire sequencing. Here is what the overall study found, with its caveats: The number of individuals in the TCR sequencing and HLA analysis was acknowledged as relatively small.

Recombination linked TRBV30 to TRBJ2-6, with the D gene uncertain. The source is a human donor with multiple sclerosis. Specimen: CD4+ T cells from PBMCs. The bases read TGTGCCTGGGGCCCTGGGGCCAACGTCCTGACTTTC. Its amino acids are CAWGPGANVLTF.